Below, 20 T cell receptor beta chains from the same sample are listed, as sequenced in a study of T-cell reconstitution after alpha-beta-depleted transplantation in children. A library of TCRbeta sequences, prepared with unique molecular identifiers, was generated. TCRdb re-called the PCR reads through MiXCR, storing one row per CDR3 protein. The sample has roughly 100,000 distinct CDR3 sequences, approximately 6% seen once. Sequenced material: PBMCs, mostly from graft donor cells, taken 60 days after TCRalphabeta/CD19-depleted stem cell transplant. These receptors all stem from a female patient younger than 10 who had a stem cell transplant for Fanconi anemia, so the T cells may come from the graft donor.

This clonotype was observed many times. The CDR3 is CASSQVTELYGYTF. DNA of the CDR3: TGCGCCAGCAGCCAAGTTACAGAACTATATGGCTACACCTTC. V gene TRBV4-1 combines with J gene TRBJ1-2; D not certain. The germline V and J ends were trimmed by 1 base and 5 bases, with 11 bases remaining between them. The germline gives CDR1 MGHRA, CDR2 YSYEKL. This CDR3 has 14 residues.

This clonotype was counted many times. The chain is built from TRBV2 and TRBJ2-7, with D unresolved. V lost 7 bases, J lost 2 bases, and 6 bases lay in between. CDR1 is SNHLY, CDR2 FYNNEI, per germline. This CDR3 is built from 11 residues. The CDR3 bases are TGTGCCAGCACTCAAACCTACGAGCAGTACTTC. Protein: CASTQTYEQYF.

This clonotype appeared once. The rearrangement uses TRBV6-5 and TRBJ1-1; D is possibly TRBD1 (5 bases). Germline V gene lookup returns CDR1 MNHEY and CDR2 SVGAGI. V was clipped by 2 bases and J by 9 bases, with 10 bases between them. The CDR3 spans 12 residues. This CDR3 is CASSYPGAQAFF. CDR3 in DNA: TGTGCCAGCAGTTACCCTGGGGCGCAAGCTTTCTTT.

The chain employs TRBV3-1 and TRBJ1-2; D may be TRBD1 (5 bases). Deletions cut 0 bases from V and 7 bases from J, with 12 bases between. The CDR3 is 14 residues long. Per the germline V gene, CDR1 is LGHDT and CDR2 is YNNKEL (reference sequence). The CDR3 region is CASSQDHGGRGYTF. CDR3 DNA: TGTGCCAGCAGCCAAGATCATGGGGGTCGTGGCTACACCTTC.

This clonotype has ten or more counts. The J gene is TRBJ2-7, the V gene TRBV4-2; 8 bases align to TRBD2. The V gene end was trimmed by 4 bases and the J gene end by 0 bases; junction bases not matched to a gene: 11. This CDR3 comprises 17 residues. Per the germline V gene, CDR1 is LGHNA and CDR2 is YNFKEQ. The CDR3, as DNA: TGTGCCAGCAGCCCAACTACTAGCGGAGCTCACTCCTACGAGCAGTACTTC. It specifies CASSPTTSGAHSYEQYF.

This clonotype was found many times. The rearrangement joins TRBV20-1 to TRBJ2-7, with TRBD1 matching over 9 bases. This CDR3 has 15 residues. The germline V gene encodes CDR1 DFQATT and CDR2 SNEGSKA (reference sequence). V lost 2 bases and J lost 1; bases outside the gene matches: 6. In nucleotides, the CDR3 is TGCAGTGCTAGAAACAGGGGGCGGGTATCCTACGAGCAGTACTTC. Encoded protein: CSARNRGRVSYEQYF.

This clonotype occurred many times. The chain links TRBV27 to TRBJ1-6, with TRBD1 as a possible D gene (5 bases). The CDR3 length is 16 residues. Germline V CDR1 and CDR2: MNHEY, SMNVEV (reference sequence). V was shortened by 7 bases and J by 10 bases, with 23 bases between the two germline ends. In DNA form, the CDR3 reads TGTGCCAGCAATCCTGCCGGAGTATGGGGCCAATCACCCCTCCACTTT. It translates to CASNPAGVWGQSPLHF.

This clonotype has ten or more counts. The CDR3, as DNA: TGTGCCAGCAGCCGGGGGTCCTACGAGCAGTACTTC. Protein: CASSRGSYEQYF. The chain has TRBV7-9 and TRBJ2-7, with a weak D call TRBD2 (6 bases). The length of the CDR3 is 12 residues. In germline, CDR1 is SEHNR, CDR2 FQNEAQ (reference sequence). V was pared by 5 bases and J by 1 base, with 6 bases between.

This clonotype was recorded at least ten times. The V call is TRBV4-2, the J call TRBJ2-5; 10 bases line up with TRBD2. Germline V gene sequence: CDR1 LGHNA, CDR2 YNFKEQ. V shed 4 bases, J shed 2 bases, and the junction held 7 bases outside the gene matches. The CDR3 covers 16 residues. CDR3 sequence reads: CASSLFGLAEQETQYF. The CDR3, as DNA: TGTGCCAGCAGCCTATTTGGACTAGCGGAACAAGAGACCCAGTACTTC.

The V and J genes are TRBV29-1 and TRBJ2-7, with D possibly called TRBD1 or TRBD2 (5 bases each). The germline gives CDR1 SQVTM, CDR2 ANQGSEA. The ends were cut back, 4 bases at V and 3 bases at J, with 10 bases in the middle. CDR3 size: 12 residues. DNA of the CDR3: TGCAGCGTTGTAGGGACCGACTACGAGCAGTACTTC. Amino acids: CSVVGTDYEQYF.

This clonotype was detected many times. The rearrangement links TRBV20-1 to TRBJ2-5; 12 positions match TRBD2. This CDR3 has 15 amino acids. J lost 1 base, V lost 6 bases, and 6 bases had no gene match. Germline CDR1 reads DFQATT; CDR2 reads SNEGSKA (reference sequence). Written as DNA, the CDR3 is TGCAGTGCCATAGGACTAGCGGGGCCCCAAGAGACCCAGTACTTC. Translated, it gives CSAIGLAGPQETQYF.

This clonotype has at least ten counts. The V call is TRBV20-1, the J call TRBJ2-3; TRBD1 matches 8 bases. CDR3 length: 14 residues. The germline V gene has CDR1 DFQATT and CDR2 SNEGSKA (reference sequence). Trimming cost V 3 bases and J 0 bases; bases outside gene matches: 2. CDR3: CSARGTGSTDTQYF. The CDR3 bases are TGCAGTGCTAGGGGGACAGGTAGCACAGATACGCAGTATTTT.

In its sample, this clonotype was seen many times. The chain couples TRBV6-5 to TRBJ1-4; 7 bases match TRBD1. The CDR3 length is 13 residues. The trim removed 4 bases at V and 5 bases at J, leaving 1 base unmatched. Per the germline V gene, CDR1 is MNHEY and CDR2 is SVGAGI. CDR3 protein: CASSSGQNEKLFF. In DNA, the CDR3 is TGTGCCAGCAGTTCGGGACAGAATGAAAAACTGTTTTTT.

This sequence joins TRBV5-1 and TRBJ2-2, with 9 bases that match TRBD1. V was pared by 0 bases and J by 3 bases, with 0 bases of the junction left unmatched. The V gene's germline CDR1 is SGHRS and CDR2 YFSETQ. The CDR3 loop spans 15 amino acids. The CDR3 sequence is CASSLGTGDTGELFF. CDR3 in DNA: TGCGCCAGCAGCTTGGGGACAGGGGACACCGGGGAGCTGTTTTTT.

Only a few counts were recorded for this clonotype. The chain combines TRBV7-9 with TRBJ2-7, with TRBD2 matching over 7 bases. With 5 bases clipped from V and 2 bases from J, the junction kept 12 bases outside the gene matches. This CDR3 comprises 16 residues. In germline, CDR1 is SEHNR, CDR2 FQNEAQ (reference sequence). CDR3: CASSMLGDAGAYEQYF. For the CDR3, the DNA is TGTGCCAGCAGCATGCTTGGCGATGCGGGAGCCTACGAGCAGTACTTC.

This rearrangement joins TRBV5-1 to TRBJ1-2, with 7 bases matching TRBD1. The CDR3 extends over 14 amino acids. Germline CDR1 and CDR2: SGHRS and YFSETQ. J lost 5 bases, V lost 0 bases, and 4 bases had no gene match. The DNA of the CDR3 is TGCGCCAGCAGCTTGGGGACAGGCGTGTATGGCTACACCTTC. Translated: CASSLGTGVYGYTF.

This rearrangement joins TRBV11-2 to TRBJ1-2; TRBD1 matches 9 bases. From germline, CDR1 is SGHAT and CDR2 FQNNGV. Unmatched junction bases numbered 4, after V lost 2 bases and J lost 6 bases. The CDR3 runs 14 residues. Written as DNA, the CDR3 is TGTGCCAGCAGCTTAAGGGGACAGGGAGATGGCTACACCTTC. Its protein product is CASSLRGQGDGYTF.

This clonotype came up many times. In DNA, the CDR3 is TGTGCCAGCAGCTCCACCGCTGTGGGAGCCAAAAACATTCAGTACTTC. Translating gives CASSSTAVGAKNIQYF. The genes are TRBV7-2 and TRBJ2-4; D gene unclear. CDR3 length equals 16 residues. V gave up 4 bases and J gave up 0 bases, with 13 bases separating them. The germline CDR1 and CDR2 sequences are SGHTA and FQGNSA.

At least ten counts were recorded for this clonotype. This chain connects TRBV29-1 to TRBJ2-7, with TRBD2 matching 11 bases. Losses at the gene ends were 4 bases for V and 4 bases for J; bases not matched to a gene: 3. This CDR3 spans 13 amino acids. Germline CDR1 reads SQVTM; CDR2 reads ANQGSEA. In DNA, the CDR3 is TGCAGCGTTGGAGTAGCGGGAGGGTACGAGCAGTACTTC. Its translation: CSVGVAGGYEQYF.

This clonotype was found many times. The chain employs TRBV20-1 and TRBJ2-3, with a possible D match to TRBD2 (5 bases). Deletions cut 0 bases from V and 6 bases from J, with 7 bases between. The germline gives CDR1 DFQATT, CDR2 SNEGSKA (reference sequence). CDR3 size: 12 residues. Here the CDR3 reads CSARETGDTQYF. The CDR3 coding sequence is TGCAGTGCTAGAGAGACGGGGGATACGCAGTATTTT.